The 20 T cell receptor beta chains in this list originate from one sample, sequenced in a study of cytomegalovirus exposure and HLA in healthy donors. This PCR relied on a set of 60 Vbeta primers and 13 Jbeta primers. The repertoire was sequenced with immunoSEQ multiplex PCR; TCRdb's copy has only in-frame clones and lacks some. In all, the sample yields 65,000 to 85,000 clones. Sequenced: PBMCs. Receptor source: a woman in her twenties or thirties in good health and CMV-seronegative.

The chain uses TRBV18 and TRBJ2-1, with D possibly matching TRBD1 (6 bases). The length of the CDR3 is 22 residues. The germline V gene has CDR1 KGHSH and CDR2 LQKENI. The V end was cut by 2 bases, the J end by 0 bases, with 29 bases between. CDR3 DNA: TGTGCCAGCTCACCAAACCGGGTTGGAACAGGGTATATAGGAAGCTCCTACAATGAGCAGTTCTTC. Protein sequence: CASSPNRVGTGYIGSSYNEQFF.

The rearrangement joins TRBV2 to TRBJ1-6; D possibly corresponds to TRBD1 (6 bases). V shed 4 bases and J shed 7 bases, with 11 bases lying between them. The CDR3 spans 14 residues. CDR1 and CDR2 from the germline V gene are SNHLY and FYNNEI. CDR3 DNA sequence: TGTGCCAGCAGTGTACGGGACATCAATTCACCCCTCCACTTT. It encodes CASSVRDINSPLHF. The full variable domain, its missing parts supplied by reference TRBV2 and TRBJ1-6, is EPEVTQTPSHQVTQMGQEVILRCVPISNHLYFYWYRQILGQKVEFLVSFYNNEISEKSEIFDDQFSVERPDGSNFTLKIRSTKLEDSAMYFCASSVRDINSPLHFGNGTRLTVT.

The chain carries TRBV28 and TRBJ2-7; a possible D gene is TRBD2 (5 bases). CDR1 is MDHEN, CDR2 SYDVKM, per germline. V was trimmed by 5 bases and J by 9 bases, leaving 26 bases between them. The CDR3 contains 16 residues. The CDR3 here is CASSLMGDSGKRRQYF. The CDR3 DNA reads as TGTGCCAGCAGTCTAATGGGAGACTCCGGGAAAAGGCGGCAGTACTTC.

This chain links TRBV6-5 with TRBJ2-7; perhaps TRBD1 as D (6 bases). V was trimmed by 2 bases and J by 6 bases, leaving 14 bases between them. The CDR3 covers 14 residues. Germline assignment: CDR1 MNHEY and CDR2 SVGAGI. In DNA, the CDR3 is TGTGCCAGCAGTTACGGTCAGGGGTCGGGCGAGCAGTACTTC. Its translation is CASSYGQGSGEQYF.

V usage is TRBV6-5 and J usage is TRBJ1-2, with 9 bases fitting TRBD1. This CDR3 has 15 amino acids. Unmatched junction bases numbered 10, after V lost 7 bases and J lost 4 bases. Germline-derived CDR1 and CDR2 are MNHEY and SVGAGI. The CDR3 nucleotides read TGTGCCAGCACCCCGGGACAGGGTTTGAGCTATGGCTACACCTTC. Translation: CASTPGQGLSYGYTF.

The rearrangement joins TRBV9 to TRBJ1-2; maybe TRBD1 (6 bases). Trimming shortened V by 0 bases and J by 6 bases, and 9 bases separated the two germline ends. Germline V gene sequence: CDR1 SGDLS, CDR2 YYNGEE. This CDR3 comprises 13 residues. CDR3 region: CASSVGGPDGYTF. CDR3 DNA: TGTGCCAGCAGCGTAGGGGGGCCCGATGGCTACACCTTC.

The rearrangement uses TRBV5-4 and TRBJ1-1; D is perhaps TRBD1 (5 bases). Germline-derived CDR1 and CDR2 are SGHNT and YYREEE (reference sequence). V lost 0 bases and J lost 1, with 10 bases in between. The CDR3 runs to 15 residues. The CDR3 DNA is TGTGCCAGCAGCTTGGCCGGGGGGTCGAACACTGAAGCTTTCTTT. It specifies CASSLAGGSNTEAFF.

Turning to this clone: In the same sample, other DNA sequences code for this CDR3. The chain uses TRBV18 and TRBJ1-1; 7 bases align to TRBD1. CDR1 is KGHSH, CDR2 LQKENI, per germline. CDR3 size: 15 residues. The V segment lost 1 base and the J segment 2 bases; nucleotides outside the gene matches: 4. The CDR3 spells CASSPQGAGNTEAFF. The CDR3 DNA follows: TGTGCCAGCTCACCACAGGGGGCAGGAAACACTGAAGCTTTCTTT. The whole variable domain, filled in from reference TRBV18 and TRBJ1-1, reads NAGVMQNPRHLVRRRGQEARLRCSPMKGHSHVYWYRQLPEEGLKFMVYLQKENIIDESGMPKERFSAEFPKEGPSILRIQQVVRGDSAAYFCASSPQGAGNTEAFFGQGTRLTVV.

This sequence joins TRBV18 and TRBJ1-4; 10 bases fit TRBD1. The CDR3 has 13 amino acids. The germline V gene has CDR1 KGHSH and CDR2 LQKENI. V shed 4 bases and J 8 bases; nucleotides not matched to a gene: 1. CDR3 bases: TGTGCCAGCTCACGGACAGGGGGGGAAAAACTGTTTTTT. It codes for CASSRTGGEKLFF.

The J gene is TRBJ1-1, the V gene TRBV2; no definite D call. V lost 6 bases and J 0 bases, leaving 8 bases between the germline ends. The CDR3 has 13 residues. CDR1 SNHLY and CDR2 FYNNEI come from the germline V gene. Written as DNA, the CDR3 is TGTGCCAGCAGCAGCGAAATGAACACTGAAGCTTTCTTT. The encoded protein is CASSSEMNTEAFF.

Turning to this clone: The same CDR3 is also encoded by other DNA sequences in this sample. The chain couples TRBV6-4 to TRBJ2-1; 9 bases are shared with TRBD2. This CDR3 has 14 residues. With V trimmed by 6 bases and J by 7 bases, 7 bases remained unmatched. The germline CDR1 and CDR2 sequences are MRHNA and SNTAGT. DNA of the CDR3: TGTGCCAGCAGCCAGACAGCGGGGGGAAATGAGCAGTTCTTC. Its protein product is CASSQTAGGNEQFF.

The V and J genes are TRBV28 and TRBJ2-7, with 12 nucleotides matching TRBD2. The CDR3 contains 15 residues. V shed 3 bases and J 7 bases; nucleotides not matched to a gene: 7. Germline V gene data show CDR1 as MDHEN and CDR2 as SYDVKM. Written as DNA, the CDR3 is TGTGCCAGCAGTTTTGAGCTAGCGGGAGGGCAGGAGCAGTACTTC. This gives the protein CASSFELAGGQEQYF.

The J gene is TRBJ1-1, the V gene TRBV4-3; D gene ambiguous. From germline, CDR1 is LGHNA and CDR2 YSLEER. V was pared by 0 bases and J by 6 bases, with 14 bases between. This CDR3 contains 15 residues. The CDR3, as DNA: TGCGCCAGCAGCCAAGATCGTCGCGGTGTGGCTGAAGCTTTCTTT. Residues: CASSQDRRGVAEAFF.

The chain uses TRBV10-1 and TRBJ2-2, with D possibly TRBD2 on 6 matching bases. Trimming removed 0 bases at V and 0 bases at J, with 8 bases between. The CDR3 length is 16 residues. Germline-derived CDR1 and CDR2 are WNHNN and SYGVQD (reference sequence). This chain's CDR3 is CASSESGGPNTGELFF. CDR3 DNA sequence: TGCGCCAGCAGTGAGTCGGGAGGACCGAACACCGGGGAGCTGTTTTTT.

The gene calls are TRBV28 and TRBJ1-2; D unresolved. V was clipped by 7 bases and J by 8 bases, with 8 bases between them. The CDR3 length is 10 residues. Per germline, CDR1 MDHEN and CDR2 SYDVKM. In DNA, the CDR3 is TGTGCCAGCAAGGAGCGCGGCTACACCTTC. As protein: CASKERGYTF.

The chain uses TRBV4-3 and TRBJ1-6, with a weak D call TRBD1 (5 bases). The germline V gene encodes CDR1 LGHNA and CDR2 YSLEER. CDR3 length equals 17 residues. V shed 3 bases and J shed 0 bases, with 12 bases lying between them. This CDR3 is CASSQARQSSYNSPLHF. CDR3 coding DNA: TGCGCCAGCAGCCAGGCACGACAGAGCTCCTATAATTCACCCCTCCACTTT.

The genes are TRBV18 and TRBJ1-3, with 7 bases that match TRBD1. With 1 base clipped from V and 0 bases from J, the junction kept 3 bases outside the gene matches. The germline gives CDR1 KGHSH, CDR2 LQKENI. The length of the CDR3 is 16 residues. This chain's CDR3 is CASSPRDSPSGNTIYF. The CDR3 nucleotides are TGTGCCAGCTCACCACGGGACAGTCCCTCTGGAAACACCATATATTTT.

The V gene is TRBV25-1, the J gene TRBJ2-7, with D hard to call. This CDR3 has 12 amino acids. V was pared by 7 bases and J by 6 bases, with 13 bases between. Germline lookup yields CDR1 MGHDK and CDR2 SYGVNS. The CDR3 loop is CASISRNSEQYF. The CDR3 DNA is TGTGCCAGCATCTCTAGGAATAGCGAGCAGTACTTC.

The rearrangement joins TRBV6-1 to TRBJ1-2; 10 positions match TRBD1. Germline loops: CDR1 MNHNS, CDR2 SASEGT. The CDR3 contains 15 residues. With 2 bases clipped from V and 6 bases from J, the junction kept 6 bases outside the gene matches. CDR3 loop: CASSELKGQGHGYTF. The CDR3, as DNA: TGTGCCAGCAGTGAATTAAAGGGACAGGGGCATGGCTACACCTTC.

V is TRBV5-1 and J is TRBJ1-1, with 10 bases aligning to TRBD1. V gave up 4 bases and J gave up 6 bases; unmatched junction bases: 6. This CDR3 is built from 14 residues. From germline, CDR1 is SGHRS and CDR2 YFSETQ. CDR3 nucleotide sequence: TGCGCCAGCAGCCTGGGGACAGGGGATCCTGAAGCTTTCTTT. Protein sequence: CASSLGTGDPEAFF.